These 18 T cell receptor beta chains came from one sample sequenced in a study of blood T cell repertoires in COVID-19. The data were produced by immunoSEQ multiplex PCR, yet TCRdb's version contains in-frame clones alone and is incomplete. The sample comprises just over 150,000 clones, 65% to 90% of which are singletons, and 9% to 10% rests with the top ten. Sequencing was done on a sample of peripheral blood. The receptor set was obtained from a woman aged 50 to 60 with acute or convalescent COVID-19.

The V and J genes are TRBV6-5 and TRBJ1-2, with D hard to call. V lost 6 bases to trimming and J lost 4 bases, with 9 bases between them. This CDR3 has 12 residues. Germline CDR1 MNHEY, CDR2 SVGAGI. The CDR3 DNA is TGTGCCAGCAGCCCCGGGAGCTATGGCTACACCTTC. As protein: CASSPGSYGYTF.

This rearrangement joins TRBV6-5 to TRBJ2-7; D perhaps matches TRBD2 (5 bases). The germline V gene has CDR1 MNHEY and CDR2 SVGAGI. The V and J ends lost 6 bases and 3 bases respectively, with 15 bases between them. The CDR3 extends over 14 amino acids. CDR3 coding DNA: TGTGCCAGCAGCCTTGCGGGTTTTGGCTACGAGCAGTACTTC. Translated, it gives CASSLAGFGYEQYF.

The chain links TRBV3-1 (or the pseudogene TRBV3-2) to TRBJ2-3; D is unclear. Germline CDR1 reads LGHDT; CDR2 reads YNNKEL (reference sequence). CDR3 length: 14 residues. The ends were cut back, 0 bases at V and 5 bases at J, with 9 bases in the middle. For the CDR3, the DNA is TGTGCCAGCAGCCAAGATGCAGAGGTAGATACGCAGTATTTT. Translating gives CASSQDAEVDTQYF.

The J gene is TRBJ1-2, the V gene TRBV28, with D unclear. The CDR3 has 12 residues. CDR1 MDHEN and CDR2 SYDVKM come from the germline V gene. V lost 3 bases and J lost 3, with 5 bases in between. The CDR3 spells CASSLSDYGYTF. The DNA of the CDR3 is TGTGCCAGCAGTTTGTCGGACTATGGCTACACCTTC.

The rearrangement uses TRBV28 and TRBJ1-3; unclear D gene. The CDR3 sequence is 16 residues long. Germline CDR1 is MDHEN and CDR2 is SYDVKM. V lost 8 bases, J lost 0 bases, and 17 bases lay in between. CDR3 loop: CASGKLDGSSGNTIYF. In nucleotides, the CDR3 is TGTGCCAGCGGCAAATTGGACGGGAGCTCTGGAAACACCATATATTTT. Combining the CDR3 with reference TRBV28 and TRBJ1-3 gives the whole variable domain DVKVTQSSRYLVKRTGEKVFLECVQDMDHENMFWYRQDPGLGLRLIYFSYDVKMKEKGDIPEGYSVSREKKERFSLILESASTNQTSMYLCASGKLDGSSGNTIYFGEGSWLTVV.

The rearrangement joins TRBV5-1 to TRBJ2-2; TRBD1 might be the D (6 bases). CDR1 SGHRS and CDR2 YFSETQ come from the germline V gene. The CDR3 extends over 15 amino acids. V lost 2 bases and J 5 bases, leaving 13 bases between the germline ends. The CDR3 DNA reads TGCGCCAGCAGCTTACGGCAGGGGCGAACCGGGGAGCTGTTTTTT. Amino acids: CASSLRQGRTGELFF.

The chain is built from TRBV4-1 and TRBJ2-7, with a tentative D call TRBD2 (6 bases). There are 15 residues in the CDR3. The V end lost 0 bases, the J end lost 0 bases, and 9 bases lay between the germline ends. Germline CDR1 is MGHRA and CDR2 is YSYEKL. The CDR3 region has the DNA TGCGCCAGCAGCCAAGACGGGGGAGGCTCCTACGAGCAGTACTTC. Its translation is CASSQDGGGSYEQYF.

This chain connects TRBV7-2 to TRBJ2-2, with 7 bases that match TRBD2. Unmatched junction bases numbered 3, after V lost 5 bases and J lost 0 bases. Germline V gene lookup returns CDR1 SGHTA and CDR2 FQGNSA. The CDR3 contains 15 residues. CDR3 bases: TGTGCCAGCAGCCCCGGGAGGACGAACACCGGGGAGCTGTTTTTT. Residues: CASSPGRTNTGELFF.

The rearrangement uses TRBV9 and TRBJ2-1, with TRBD2 matching over 8 bases. Looked up from germline, CDR1 is SGDLS and CDR2 is YYNGEE. V lost 0 bases and J lost 1; bases outside the gene matches: 3. The CDR3 contains 16 residues. This CDR3 is CASSVGTSRSYNEQFF. The CDR3 coding sequence is TGTGCCAGCAGCGTAGGGACTAGCCGGTCCTACAATGAGCAGTTCTTC.

The genes are TRBV25-1 and TRBJ1-2, with D perhaps matching TRBD1 (6 bases). V gave up 0 bases and J gave up 3 bases, with 8 bases separating them. Germline assignment: CDR1 MGHDK and CDR2 SYGVNS. The CDR3 length is 14 residues. The CDR3 region is CASSEYNRDYGYTF. The CDR3 nucleotides are TGTGCCAGCAGTGAATATAACAGGGACTATGGCTACACCTTC.

The chain joins TRBV2 to TRBJ2-5; D might be TRBD2 (6 bases). The CDR3 runs 14 residues. Trimming shortened V by 5 bases and J by 6 bases, and 16 bases separated the two germline ends. CDR1 is SNHLY, CDR2 FYNNEI, per germline. DNA of the CDR3: TGTGCCAGCAGTCCTGCCTGGGGGGACCAGACCCAGTACTTC. This translates into CASSPAWGDQTQYF.

The chain links TRBV18 to TRBJ1-1, with D possibly TRBD1 on 5 matching bases. The CDR3 runs 14 residues. V was clipped by 3 bases and J by 3 bases, with 11 bases between them. CDR1 and CDR2 (germline): KGHSH, LQKENI. The CDR3 protein is CASSPGLVDTEAFF. CDR3 coding DNA: TGTGCCAGCTCACCGGGACTGGTGGACACTGAAGCTTTCTTT.

V and J are TRBV6-5 and TRBJ2-7, with 12 bases matching TRBD2. Losses at the gene ends were 7 bases for V and 2 bases for J; bases not matched to a gene: 6. The CDR3 extends over 15 amino acids. Germline CDR1 reads MNHEY; CDR2 reads SVGAGI. In DNA, the CDR3 is TGTGCCAGCACCCCTAGCGGGGGGGCTGCCTACGAGCAGTACTTC. Its protein is CASTPSGGAAYEQYF.

The CDR3 is CASSLAATNEKLFF. The DNA of the CDR3 is TGTGCCAGCAGTTTGGCAGCAACTAATGAAAAACTGTTTTTT. V is TRBV27 and J is TRBJ1-4, with unresolved D. CDR1 MNHEY and CDR2 SMNVEV come from the germline V gene (reference sequence). This CDR3 comprises 14 residues. Between the trimmed V and J ends, which lost 3 bases and 0 bases, there was a span of 5 bases.

The V and J genes are TRBV7-2 and TRBJ1-1, with TRBD1 identical over 9 bases. Per germline, CDR1 SGHTA and CDR2 FQGNSA. The CDR3 is made up of 14 amino acids. J was trimmed by 3 bases and V by 5 bases; bases with no gene match: 4. Written as DNA, the CDR3 is TGTGCCAGCAGCCTGGGACAGGGTTACACTGAAGCTTTCTTT. Its translation is CASSLGQGYTEAFF.

The chain employs TRBV27 and TRBJ2-1, with TRBD2 matching 9 bases. After removal of 3 bases from V and 4 bases from J, the junction contained 7 bases not matched to a gene. Germline CDR1 is MNHEY and CDR2 is SMNVEV (reference sequence). This CDR3 region has 16 residues. DNA for the CDR3: TGTGCCAGCAGTTTTAGCGGGGGTGAACAGTACAATGAGCAGTTCTTC. It translates to CASSFSGGEQYNEQFF.

This chain joins TRBV24-1 and TRBJ2-5; 7 bases map to TRBD1. Per germline, CDR1 KGHDR and CDR2 SFDVKD. The J segment lost 6 bases and the V segment lost 5 bases, leaving 5 bases of the junction unmatched. CDR3 size: 13 residues. CDR3 loop: CATSVTGVKTQYF. In nucleotides, the CDR3 is TGTGCCACCAGTGTCACAGGGGTAAAGACCCAGTACTTC.

The J gene is TRBJ1-6, the V gene TRBV23-1; TRBD1 aligns across 7 bases. TRBV23-1 is annotated as an ORF whose role is uncertain. The CDR3 totals 19 residues. J lost 6 bases, V lost 2 bases, and 16 bases had no gene match. CDR3 sequence (DNA): TGCGCCAGCAGTCAACCTCACTTAGGGTTGGGACAGCCTAATTCACCCCTCCACTTT. It is translated as CASSQPHLGLGQPNSPLHF.